This T cell receptor beta chain originates from a study of shared clonotypes between healthy human individuals (TCRdb year 2020). Study-level background: Three men and a couple of women, aged 18 to 49 years, made up the cohort. For each donor, CD4 naive and CD4 memory were each given three plates, CD8 naive was given two plates, and CD8 memory was given one plate. To estimate repertoire size and how much clonotypes are shared between individuals, the study performed deep sequencing of blood TCR repertoires from five healthy adults. Different laboratories and diverse techniques were used to prepare libraries and sequence TCR repertoires, to increase sequencing depth and limit assay-specific biases. Each donor's leukapheresis produced roughly between roughly 0.85 and 9.5 billion PBMCs.

Using the deep immunoSEQ assay, multiplex PCR amplified TCR CDR3 regions from genomic DNA. For each cell subset, the extracted genomic DNA was distributed evenly across all wells of several immunoSEQ 96-well plates, and each plate served as one replicate. For sorted subsets, each replicate PCR was loaded with 150 to 250 ng genomic DNA, equivalent to approximately 27,000 T cell genomes. The purified libraries were quantified using a Qubit 3.0 fluorometer, sized with a Bioanalyzer 2100, and then quantified again using the KAPA Library Quantification kit. Every immunoSEQ 96-well plate was sequenced on a separate single-read 150-cycle Illumina NextSeq 550 flow cell. From the authors' description of their analysis: Because the immunoSEQ output included only junctional sequences and no quality scores, the filtering could not be the same as the filtering used for full-length reads. Sequences were annotated with PyIR, a Python wrapper for IgBLAST v1.9, using IMGT germline references to assign V/J genes and CDR3. Reads were filtered out if the reads had weak V/J assignments (E-value above 1e-6), no CDR3, stop codons, out-of-frame junctions, or ambiguous translated residues. V3J clonotypes were defined by identical inferred V gene, J gene, and CDR3 amino acid sequence. Percentage overlap between repertoires was computed as shared unique clonotypes divided by the size of the smaller repertoire. RTK rarefaction, the Chao1 estimator, and Recon v2.1 estimates of unobserved clonotypes were used to assess repertoire richness. For all TCRbeta clonotypes obtained by the gDNA method from four donors, generation probabilities were computed with OLGA. Not all clones reach the TCRdb copy of this immuneACCESS table, which keeps in-frame sequences only. Checked studies attribute under half of the gap to unresolved V genes and leave the rest unexplained. For V, J and clone size, that table is used; D and trimming come from the DNA. In this sample the table shows about 2 million clones, just under 95% of which occur a single time. Clones ranked in the top ten supply under 1.5% of the sample.

This clone has just one count. Its antigen remains unidentified. No much larger clonotype is one base removed from it; base qualities were not supplied. What the study reported, not specific to this receptor: Higher generation probabilities were observed for clonotypes shared by all four sorted-subset donors than for non-shared clonotypes. Sampling was restricted to blood, and TCR repertoires in tissue are likely to differ from TCR repertoires in blood. Sharing across four donors was observed for approximately 5% of naive CD4, 3.5% of naive CD8, around 2.5% of memory CD4, and over 0.3% of memory CD8 clonotypes. Because the study included a small number of donors, the genetic and exposure-history diversity represented was limited. Rarefaction of sorted-subset datasets indicated incomplete sequencing despite the large sequencing depth. Based on pairwise subsampling, the degree of clonotype sharing among donors was expected to be affected by sequencing depth. Larger estimated clonotype richness was generally found for naive subsets than for memory subsets.

The germline V gene supplies CDR1 SGHRS and CDR2 YFSETQ. The CDR3, cysteine through phenylalanine, is 18 amino acids long. The kept DNA is CDR3 alone, 54 bases in frame from the first base. Germline trimming amounts to 4 bases on V and 0 bases on J, with 12 as the count of junction bases outside the gene matches. CD8 naive samples consisted of CD45RO-negative cells that were positively selected for CCR7, yielding a CD45RA+CCR7+ population without TemRA cells. Donors were healthy HIV-negative adults with no recently reported acute infections or vaccinations. All donors were Caucasian adults living in Nashville, Tennessee, USA. Blood was collected by leukapheresis, and PBMCs were isolated by Ficoll-Histopaque density gradient centrifugation and then cryopreserved in liquid nitrogen vapor phase. Purity and quantity of every magnetically sorted T cell population were checked by analytical flow cytometry. Each sorted fraction had its genomic DNA isolated and then quantified by UV absorbance on a Nanodrop 2000c.

The sequence joins TRBV5-1 to TRBJ1-2; TRBD1 matches 10 bases in the middle. The sequence was obtained from a young man in good health. The sequencing input was naive CD8+ T cells sorted from blood. The cell subset or site label for this specimen denotes: CD45RA+CCR7+. The CDR3 in this case is CASSPNPGQGISNYGYTF. The DNA is as follows: TGCGCCAGCAGCCCAAACCCGGGACAGGGGATATCTAACTATGGCTACACCTTC.